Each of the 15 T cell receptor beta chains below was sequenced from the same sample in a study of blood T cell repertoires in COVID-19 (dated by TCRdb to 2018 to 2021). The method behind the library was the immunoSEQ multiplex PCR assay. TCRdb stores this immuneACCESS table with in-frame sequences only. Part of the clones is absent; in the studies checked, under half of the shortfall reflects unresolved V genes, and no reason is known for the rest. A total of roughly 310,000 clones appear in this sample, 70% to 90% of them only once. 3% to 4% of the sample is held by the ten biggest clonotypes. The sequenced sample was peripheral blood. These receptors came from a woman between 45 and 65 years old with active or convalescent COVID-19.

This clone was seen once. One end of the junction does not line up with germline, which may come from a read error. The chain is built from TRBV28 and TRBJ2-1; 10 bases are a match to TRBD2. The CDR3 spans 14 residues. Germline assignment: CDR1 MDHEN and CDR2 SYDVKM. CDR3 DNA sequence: TGTGCCGGCAGCGGGAGGGCCAGATCCAATGAGCAGTTCTTC. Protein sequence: CAGSGRARSNEQFF.

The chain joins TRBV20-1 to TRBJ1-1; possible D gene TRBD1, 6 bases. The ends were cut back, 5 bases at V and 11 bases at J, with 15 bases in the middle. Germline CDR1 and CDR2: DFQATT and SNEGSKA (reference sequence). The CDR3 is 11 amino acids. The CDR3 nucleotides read TGCAGTGCTTTGACAGGCCTGACGGCTTTCTTT. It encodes CSALTGLTAFF.

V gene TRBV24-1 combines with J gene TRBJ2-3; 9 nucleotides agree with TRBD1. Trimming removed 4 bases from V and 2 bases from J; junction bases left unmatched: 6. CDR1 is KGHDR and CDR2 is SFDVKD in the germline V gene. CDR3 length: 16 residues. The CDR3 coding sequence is TGTGCCACCAGTGAATCTGGACAGGGGAACACAGATACGCAGTATTTT. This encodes CATSESGQGNTDTQYF.

CDR3 residues: CASSPPGQDTQYF. DNA for the CDR3: TGTGCCAGCTCACCACCGGGACAGGATACGCAGTATTTT. The V and J genes are TRBV18 and TRBJ2-3; 7 nucleotides align to TRBD1. Germline V gives CDR1 KGHSH, CDR2 LQKENI. The CDR3 has 13 amino acids. V lost 0 bases to trimming and J lost 6 bases; unmatched junction nucleotides: 0.

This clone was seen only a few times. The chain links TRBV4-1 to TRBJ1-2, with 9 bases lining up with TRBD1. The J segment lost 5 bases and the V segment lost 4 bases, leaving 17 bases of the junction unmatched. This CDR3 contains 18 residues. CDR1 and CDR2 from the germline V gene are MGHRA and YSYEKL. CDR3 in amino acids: CASSRVQGASTSGYGYTF. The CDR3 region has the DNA TGCGCCAGCAGCCGAGTACAGGGGGCCTCTACCAGCGGGTATGGCTACACCTTC.

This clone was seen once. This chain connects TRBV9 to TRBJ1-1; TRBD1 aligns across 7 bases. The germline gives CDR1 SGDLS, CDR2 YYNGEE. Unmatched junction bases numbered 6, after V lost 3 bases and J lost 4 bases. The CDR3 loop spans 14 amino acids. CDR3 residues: CASSARQGGTEAFF. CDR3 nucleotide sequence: TGTGCCAGCAGCGCCCGACAGGGAGGCACTGAAGCTTTCTTT.

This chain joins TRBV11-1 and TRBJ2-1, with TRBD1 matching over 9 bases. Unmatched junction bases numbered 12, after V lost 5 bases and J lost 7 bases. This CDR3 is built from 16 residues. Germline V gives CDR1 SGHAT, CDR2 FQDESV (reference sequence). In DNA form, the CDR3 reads TGTGCCAGCAGCCCAGTCGGGTTGACAGGGGGGAATGAGCAGTTCTTC. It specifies CASSPVGLTGGNEQFF. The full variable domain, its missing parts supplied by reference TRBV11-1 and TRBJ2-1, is EAEVAQSPRYKITEKSQAVAFWCDPISGHATLYWYRQILGQGPELLVQFQDESVVDDSQLPKDRFSAERLKGVDSTLKIQPAELGDSAMYLCASSPVGLTGGNEQFFGPGTRLTVL.

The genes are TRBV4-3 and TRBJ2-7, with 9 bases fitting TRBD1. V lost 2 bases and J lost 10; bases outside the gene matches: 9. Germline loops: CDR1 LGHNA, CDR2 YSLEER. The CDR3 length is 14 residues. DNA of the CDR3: TGCGCCAGCAGCCAATGGACAGGGGCCGGTCCCCAGTACTTC. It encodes CASSQWTGAGPQYF.

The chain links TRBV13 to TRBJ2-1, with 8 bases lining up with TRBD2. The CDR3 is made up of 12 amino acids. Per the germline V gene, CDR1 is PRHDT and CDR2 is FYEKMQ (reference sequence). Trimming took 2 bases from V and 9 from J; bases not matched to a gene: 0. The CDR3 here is CASSLSGSEQFF. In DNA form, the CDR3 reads TGTGCCAGCAGCTTAAGCGGGAGTGAGCAGTTCTTC.

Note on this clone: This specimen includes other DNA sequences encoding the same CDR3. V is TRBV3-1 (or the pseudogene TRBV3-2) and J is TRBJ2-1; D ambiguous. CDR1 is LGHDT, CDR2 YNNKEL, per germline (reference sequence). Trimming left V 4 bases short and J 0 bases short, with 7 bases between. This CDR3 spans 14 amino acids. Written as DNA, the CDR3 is TGTGCCAGCAGCCGGTCTAGCTCCTACAATGAGCAGTTCTTC. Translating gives CASSRSSSYNEQFF.

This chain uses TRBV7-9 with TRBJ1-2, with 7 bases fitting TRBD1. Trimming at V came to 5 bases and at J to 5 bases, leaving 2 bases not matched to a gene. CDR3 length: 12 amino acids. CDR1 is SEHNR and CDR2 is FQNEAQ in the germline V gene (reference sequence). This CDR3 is CASSQTGYGYTF. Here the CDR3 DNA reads TGTGCCAGCAGCCAGACAGGGTATGGCTACACCTTC.

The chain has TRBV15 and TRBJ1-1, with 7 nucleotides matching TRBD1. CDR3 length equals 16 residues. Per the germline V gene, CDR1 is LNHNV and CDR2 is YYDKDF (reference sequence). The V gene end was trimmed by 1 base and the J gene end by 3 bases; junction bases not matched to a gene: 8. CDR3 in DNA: TGTGCCACCAGCAGAGGTATTGACAGGGCGGACACTGAAGCTTTCTTT. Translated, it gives CATSRGIDRADTEAFF.

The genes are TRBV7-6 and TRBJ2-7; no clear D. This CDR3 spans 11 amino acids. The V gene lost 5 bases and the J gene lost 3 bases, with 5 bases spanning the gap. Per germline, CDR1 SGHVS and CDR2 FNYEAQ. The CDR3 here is CASSPLYEQYF. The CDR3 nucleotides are TGTGCCAGCAGCCCACTCTACGAGCAGTACTTC.

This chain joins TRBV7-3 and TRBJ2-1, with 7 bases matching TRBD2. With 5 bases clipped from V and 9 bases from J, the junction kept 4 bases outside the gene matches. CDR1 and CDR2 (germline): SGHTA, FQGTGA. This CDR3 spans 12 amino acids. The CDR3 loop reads CASSRLAGEQFF. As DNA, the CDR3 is TGTGCCAGCAGCAGACTAGCAGGTGAGCAGTTCTTC.

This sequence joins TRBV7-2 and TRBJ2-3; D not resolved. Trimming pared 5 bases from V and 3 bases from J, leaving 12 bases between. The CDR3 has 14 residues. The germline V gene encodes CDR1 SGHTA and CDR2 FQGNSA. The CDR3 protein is CASSPVQVTDTQYF. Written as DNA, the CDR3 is TGTGCCAGCAGCCCGGTCCAGGTAACAGATACGCAGTATTTT.